This passage covers 23 T cell receptor beta chains from one sample sequenced in a study of Tregs in tolerant kidney transplant recipients. Using immunoSEQ multiplex PCR, the repertoire was profiled, and TCRdb retains in-frame clones only, with some absent. The repertoire holds more than 60,000 clones, with less than 98% as singletons. The sample in question was CD4+ T cells from blood, obtained before the transplant. Receptors originate from a human donor who received a combined kidney and bone marrow transplant.

V and J are TRBV5-1 and TRBJ2-7; no reliable D call. Germline lookup yields CDR1 SGHRS and CDR2 YFSETQ. The CDR3 contains 14 residues. The V gene lost 5 bases and the J gene lost 2 bases, with 14 bases spanning the gap. The CDR3 DNA is TGCGCCAGCAGATCGCCTACGCTTCCCTACGAGCAGTACTTC. Translating it yields CASRSPTLPYEQYF.

The chain carries TRBV5-1 and TRBJ1-4; 7 bases map to TRBD1. CDR3 length: 13 amino acids. Germline lookup yields CDR1 SGHRS and CDR2 YFSETQ. Trimming took 7 bases from V and 0 from J; bases not matched to a gene: 0. CDR3 nucleotides: TGCGCCAGCGGGACAGCAACTAATGAAAAACTGTTTTTT. The encoded protein is CASGTATNEKLFF.

This chain joins TRBV7-9 and TRBJ2-1; D is perhaps TRBD2 (7 bases). V lost 3 bases to trimming and J lost 3 bases, with 12 bases between them. The CDR3 totals 15 residues. CDR1 is SEHNR and CDR2 is FQNEAQ in the germline V gene (reference sequence). The CDR3: CASSFGGANYNEQFF. CDR3 DNA sequence: TGTGCCAGCAGCTTTGGGGGGGCCAACTACAATGAGCAGTTCTTC.

The chain recombines TRBV9 with TRBJ2-3, with D possibly matching TRBD1 (5 bases). The CDR3 covers 15 residues. Germline values: CDR1 SGDLS, CDR2 YYNGEE. Trimming left V 0 bases short and J 6 bases short, with 14 bases between. DNA of the CDR3: TGTGCCAGCAGCGTAGGTCAGGGAAGGACGGATACGCAGTATTTT. Its translation: CASSVGQGRTDTQYF.

This clone has just one count. The chain carries TRBV5-1 and TRBJ2-3; tentative D call: TRBD2 (6 bases). V was shortened by 0 bases and J by 2 bases, with 19 bases between the two germline ends. The CDR3 extends over 18 amino acids. The germline V gene encodes CDR1 SGHRS and CDR2 YFSETQ. The CDR3 spells CASSLAVVVGGDTDTQYF. In nucleotides, the CDR3 is TGCGCCAGCAGCTTGGCCGTGGTAGTGGGGGGAGACACAGATACGCAGTATTTT.

The rearrangement uses TRBV4-2 and TRBJ2-2; 8 nucleotides align to TRBD2. V lost 2 bases and J lost 6; bases outside the gene matches: 5. The CDR3 totals 15 residues. Germline-derived CDR1 and CDR2 are LGHNA and YNFKEQ. CDR3 region: CASSQLTSDAGELFF. In DNA, the CDR3 is TGTGCCAGCAGCCAACTGACTAGCGATGCCGGGGAGCTGTTTTTT.

This clone came up once. This chain links TRBV4-2 with TRBJ2-3; TRBD2 agrees at 7 bases. The V segment lost 0 bases and the J segment 4 bases; nucleotides outside the gene matches: 7. In germline, CDR1 is LGHNA, CDR2 YNFKEQ. The CDR3 contains 16 residues. In DNA, the CDR3 is TGTGCCAGCAGCCAAGACGCAGCGGGGAAGGCAGATACGCAGTATTTT. Translated: CASSQDAAGKADTQYF.

The chain has TRBV28 and TRBJ2-7; D is undetermined. This CDR3 is built from 16 residues. In germline, CDR1 is MDHEN, CDR2 SYDVKM. V shed 4 bases and J shed 0 bases, with 16 bases lying between them. The CDR3 DNA follows: TGTGCCAGCAGTTCCCCCTCCTTTATACACTCCTACGAGCAGTACTTC. Amino acids: CASSSPSFIHSYEQYF.

CDR3 in amino acids: CASSSPGQGAHEQYF. CDR3 DNA: TGTGCCAGCAGCTCCCCCGGGCAGGGGGCCCACGAGCAGTACTTC. The chain is built from TRBV7-9 and TRBJ2-7; TRBD1 agrees at 8 bases. V lost 4 bases and J lost 5; bases outside the gene matches: 10. The germline gives CDR1 SEHNR, CDR2 FQNEAQ (reference sequence). This CDR3 is built from 15 residues.

The chain links TRBV25-1 to TRBJ1-5; no clear D gene. The V end lost 5 bases, the J end lost 6 bases, and 11 bases lay between the germline ends. Per the germline V gene, CDR1 is MGHDK and CDR2 is SYGVNS. The CDR3 loop spans 13 amino acids. CDR3 nucleotides: TGTGCCAGCAGTCCCGGGGTAGGTCAGCCCCAGCATTTT. Translation gives CASSPGVGQPQHF.

Here the CDR3 reads CASSPVEYGELFF. CDR3 nucleotides: TGCGCCAGCAGCCCGGTCGAGTACGGGGAGCTGTTTTTT. The chain combines TRBV5-1 with TRBJ2-2; the D is unclear. V lost 4 bases and J lost 7, with 11 bases in between. The germline V gene encodes CDR1 SGHRS and CDR2 YFSETQ. The CDR3 has 13 residues.

This clone was counted a single time. The gene calls are TRBV28 and TRBJ1-6; TRBD1 might be the D (6 bases). With 3 bases removed from V and 10 bases from J, the gap between germline ends came to 16 bases. Per the germline V gene, CDR1 is MDHEN and CDR2 is SYDVKM. CDR3 size: 15 residues. The CDR3 here is CASSFNDRWGSPLHF. CDR3 coding DNA: TGTGCCAGCAGTTTTAATGACAGGTGGGGATCACCCCTCCACTTT.

V usage is TRBV7-9 and J usage is TRBJ2-7; 8 bases map to TRBD2. The CDR3 is made up of 15 amino acids. Germline trimming cut 1 base from V and 3 bases from J; bases unmatched to any gene: 5. The V gene's germline CDR1 is SEHNR and CDR2 FQNEAQ (reference sequence). The CDR3 region is CASSLGLAGFYEQYF. CDR3 nucleotides: TGTGCCAGCAGCTTAGGGCTAGCGGGTTTCTACGAGCAGTACTTC. Filled out from reference TRBV7-9 and TRBJ2-7, the complete variable domain reads DTGVSQNPRHKITKRGQNVTFRCDPISEHNRLYWYRQTLGQGPEFLTYFQNEAQLEKSRLLSDRFSAERPKGSFSTLEIQRTEQGDSAMYLCASSLGLAGFYEQYFGPGTRLTVT.

The gene calls are TRBV11-3 and TRBJ2-7, with TRBD1 matching 8 bases. This CDR3 region has 15 residues. The junction had 10 bases not matched to a gene; V was cut back by 6 bases and J by 3 bases. Germline V gene lookup returns CDR1 SGHNT and CDR2 YENEEA. CDR3 region: CASRPSTGGVYEQYF. DNA for the CDR3: TGTGCCAGCAGACCATCTACAGGGGGTGTCTACGAGCAGTACTTC.

The chain employs TRBV18 and TRBJ1-1; tentatively, D is TRBD1 (6 bases). Per germline, CDR1 KGHSH and CDR2 LQKENI. Trimming took 2 bases from V and 10 from J, leaving 32 bases between them. The CDR3 has 19 amino acids. The CDR3 loop is CASSPIFQGLSIGGAGAFF. In DNA form, the CDR3 reads TGTGCCAGCTCACCAATTTTTCAGGGGCTGAGCATAGGGGGTGCTGGAGCTTTCTTT.

The chain has TRBV7-2 and TRBJ2-6, with D unclear. Germline values: CDR1 SGHTA, CDR2 FQGNSA. Between the trimmed V and J ends, which lost 9 bases and 0 bases, there was a span of 9 bases. The CDR3 runs to 14 residues. For the CDR3, the DNA is TGTGCCAGTCTTCGTCCCTCTGGGGCCAACGTCCTGACTTTC. It yields the protein CASLRPSGANVLTF. The entire variable domain, with the rest obtained from reference TRBV7-2 and TRBJ2-6, is as follows: GAGVSQSPSNKVTEKGKDVELRCDPISGHTALYWYRQSLGQGLEFLIYFQGNSAPDKSGLPSDRFSAERTGGSVSTLTIQRTQQEDSAVYLCASLRPSGANVLTFGAGSRLTVL.

The chain carries TRBV14 and TRBJ2-2, with D perhaps matching TRBD1 (6 bases). Trimming removed 6 bases from V and 6 bases from J, with 14 bases in between. The CDR3 runs to 14 residues. The germline V gene has CDR1 SGHDN and CDR2 FVKESK. CDR3 in DNA: TGTGCCAGCAGGCCGACAGGCCCCCCCGGGGAGCTGTTTTTT. Amino acid sequence: CASRPTGPPGELFF. The full variable domain, in which reference TRBV14 and TRBJ2-2 provide the parts outside the CDR3, is EAGVTQFPSHSVIEKGQTVTLRCDPISGHDNLYWYRRVMGKEIKFLLHFVKESKQDESGMPNNRFLAERTGGTYSTLKVQPAELEDSGVYFCASRPTGPPGELFFGEGSRLTVL.

This chain joins TRBV4-3 and TRBJ2-5, with TRBD1 matching over 7 bases. CDR1 and CDR2 (germline): LGHNA, YSLEER. The length of the CDR3 is 15 residues. V lost 1 base to trimming and J lost 4 bases; unmatched junction nucleotides: 6. CDR3 amino acids: CASSQGTGEPETQYF. In DNA form, the CDR3 reads TGCGCCAGCAGCCAAGGAACAGGGGAACCAGAGACCCAGTACTTC.

A word on this clone: Other DNA variants within this sample encode the same CDR3. The rearrangement uses TRBV7-2 and TRBJ1-5; 8 positions match TRBD1. J gave up 4 bases and V 5 bases, and 4 bases lay outside the gene matches. Per the germline V gene, CDR1 is SGHTA and CDR2 is FQGNSA. The CDR3 is made up of 14 amino acids. In nucleotides, the CDR3 is TGTGCCAGCAGCAGCGGGACAGGTAATCAGCCCCAGCATTTT. This codes for CASSSGTGNQPQHF.

The chain employs TRBV19 and TRBJ1-5; D is undetermined. The CDR3 sequence is 13 residues long. V was pared by 7 bases and J by 0 bases, with 7 bases between. CDR1 and CDR2 (germline): LNHDA, SQIVND (reference sequence). This CDR3 is CASTVYSNQPQHF. The CDR3 region has the DNA TGTGCCAGTACCGTGTATAGCAATCAGCCCCAGCATTTT.

V and J are TRBV5-1 and TRBJ2-7, with 10 bases identical to TRBD1. Losses at the gene ends were 1 base for V and 3 bases for J; bases not matched to a gene: 4. Germline V gene sequence: CDR1 SGHRS, CDR2 YFSETQ. There are 15 residues in the CDR3. This chain's CDR3 is CASSLFGTGDYEQYF. CDR3 sequence (DNA): TGCGCCAGCAGCTTGTTTGGGACAGGGGACTACGAGCAGTACTTC.

In nucleotides, the CDR3 is TGTGCCAGCAGCCAAAGAGCAGGGGTGGATACGCAGTATTTT. Its translation is CASSQRAGVDTQYF. The genes are TRBV7-3 and TRBJ2-3; tentatively, D is TRBD1 (6 bases). Germline-derived CDR1 and CDR2 are SGHTA and FQGTGA. V lost 5 bases and J 6 bases, leaving 15 bases between the germline ends. CDR3 size: 14 residues.

This clone came up once. This rearrangement joins TRBV7-6 to TRBJ1-3; perhaps TRBD1 as D (6 bases). Trimming shortened V by 9 bases and J by 5 bases, and 8 bases separated the two germline ends. The CDR3 has 11 residues. The germline V gene has CDR1 SGHVS and CDR2 FNYEAQ. The CDR3 DNA follows: TGTGCCAGACAGGGAAGAAACACCATATATTTT. It yields the protein CARQGRNTIYF.